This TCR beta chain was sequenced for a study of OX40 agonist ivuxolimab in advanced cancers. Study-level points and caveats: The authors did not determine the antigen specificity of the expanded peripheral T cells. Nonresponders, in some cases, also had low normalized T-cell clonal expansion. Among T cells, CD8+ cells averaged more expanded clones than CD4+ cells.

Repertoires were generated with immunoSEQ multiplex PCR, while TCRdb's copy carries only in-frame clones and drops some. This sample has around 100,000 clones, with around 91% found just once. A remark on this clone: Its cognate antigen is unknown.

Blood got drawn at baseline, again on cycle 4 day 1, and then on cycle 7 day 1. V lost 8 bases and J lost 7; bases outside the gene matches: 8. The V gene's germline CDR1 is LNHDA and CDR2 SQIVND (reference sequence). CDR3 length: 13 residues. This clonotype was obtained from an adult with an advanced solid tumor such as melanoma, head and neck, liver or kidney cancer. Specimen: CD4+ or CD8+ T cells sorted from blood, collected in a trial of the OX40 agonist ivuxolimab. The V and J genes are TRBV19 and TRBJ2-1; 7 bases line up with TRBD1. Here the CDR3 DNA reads TGTGCCAGTGCGGACAGGCCTCGGAATGAGCAGTTCTTC. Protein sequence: CASADRPRNEQFF. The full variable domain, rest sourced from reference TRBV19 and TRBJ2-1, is DGGITQSPKYLFRKEGQNVTLSCEQNLNHDAMYWYRQDPGQGLRLIYYSQIVNDFQKGDIAEGYSVSREKKESFPLTVTSAQKNPTAFYLCASADRPRNEQFFGPGTRLTVL.